Included here is one TCR beta chain sequence, with context. PCR involved 60 Vbeta and 13 Jbeta primers. Assay used: immunoSEQ multiplex PCR; TCRdb lists only in-frame clones, some missing. The table lists around 30,000 clones, about 64% of them singletons. This sample stems from a study of cytomegalovirus exposure and HLA in healthy donors. The junction had 8 bases not matched to a gene; V was cut back by 2 bases and J by 8 bases. CDR1 and CDR2 from the germline V gene are SNHLY and FYNNEI. The length of the CDR3 is 14 residues. This chain joins TRBV2 and TRBJ1-2, with 7 bases fitting TRBD1. The origin of this receptor is a male donor in good health and CMV-seropositive. Sequencing input: PBMCs. The chain's CDR3 is CASSENDRARGYTF. The CDR3 nucleotides read TGTGCCAGCAGTGAAAACGACAGGGCGCGCGGCTACACCTTC.